This T cell receptor (beta chain) emerged from a study of response to subunit inactivated influenza vaccine. Overall study findings and caveats: With each seasonal influenza vaccination, the authors suggested, few new T cells are recruited.

CDR1 and CDR2 (germline): SEHNR, FQNEAQ (reference sequence). The CDR3 is made up of 12 amino acids. V was cut by 9 bases and J by 6 bases, with 14 bases left in between. This clonotype has a count of ten or more. What it binds is not known. TCRdb reprocessed the RT-PCR reads via MiXCR and lists one record per CDR3 protein. The table shows 500,000 to 600,000 distinct CDR3 sequences, with approximately 7.7% occurring only once. The TCR sequence derives from a man aged 45-69 years who received an inactivated influenza vaccine. This chain links TRBV7-9 with TRBJ1-2; D unclear. This material consisted of PBMCs from blood, taken about 23 months after vaccination. The CDR3, as DNA: TGTGCCAGTGGCCCAAAAGTGAATGGCTACACCTTC. Amino acid sequence: CASGPKVNGYTF.